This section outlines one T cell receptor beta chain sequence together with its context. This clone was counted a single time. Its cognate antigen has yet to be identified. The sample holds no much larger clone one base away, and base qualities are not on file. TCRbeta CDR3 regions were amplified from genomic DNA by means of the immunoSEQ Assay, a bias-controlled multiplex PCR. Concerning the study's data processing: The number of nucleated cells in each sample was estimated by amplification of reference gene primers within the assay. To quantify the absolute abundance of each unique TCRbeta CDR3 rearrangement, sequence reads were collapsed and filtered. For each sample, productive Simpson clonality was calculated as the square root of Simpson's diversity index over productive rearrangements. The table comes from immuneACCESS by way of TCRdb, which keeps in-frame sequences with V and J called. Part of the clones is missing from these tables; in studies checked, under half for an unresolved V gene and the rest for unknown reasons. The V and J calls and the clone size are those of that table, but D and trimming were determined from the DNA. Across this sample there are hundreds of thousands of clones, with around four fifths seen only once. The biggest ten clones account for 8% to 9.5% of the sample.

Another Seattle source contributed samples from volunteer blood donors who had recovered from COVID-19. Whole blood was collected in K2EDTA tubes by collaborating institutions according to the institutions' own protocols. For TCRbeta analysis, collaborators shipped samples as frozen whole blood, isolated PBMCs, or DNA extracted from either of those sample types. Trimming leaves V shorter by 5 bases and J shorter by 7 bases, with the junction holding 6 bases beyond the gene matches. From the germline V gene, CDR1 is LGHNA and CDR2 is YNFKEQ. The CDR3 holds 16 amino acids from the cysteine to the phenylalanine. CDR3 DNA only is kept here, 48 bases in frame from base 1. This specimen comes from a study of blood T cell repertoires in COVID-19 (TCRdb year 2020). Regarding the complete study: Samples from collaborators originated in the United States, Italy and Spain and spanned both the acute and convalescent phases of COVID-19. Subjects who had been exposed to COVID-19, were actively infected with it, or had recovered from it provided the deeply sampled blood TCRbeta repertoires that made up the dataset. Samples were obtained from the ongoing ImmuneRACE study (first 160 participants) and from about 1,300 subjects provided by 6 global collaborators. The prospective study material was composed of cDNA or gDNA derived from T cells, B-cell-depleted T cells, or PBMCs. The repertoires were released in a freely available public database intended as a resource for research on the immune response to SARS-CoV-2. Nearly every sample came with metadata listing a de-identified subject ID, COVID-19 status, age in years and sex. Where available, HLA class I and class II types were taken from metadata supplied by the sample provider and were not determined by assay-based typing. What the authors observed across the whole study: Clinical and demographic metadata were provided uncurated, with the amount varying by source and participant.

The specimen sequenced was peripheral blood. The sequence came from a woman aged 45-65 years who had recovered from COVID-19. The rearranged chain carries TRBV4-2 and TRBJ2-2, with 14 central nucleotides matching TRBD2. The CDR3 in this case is CASSMTSGGAGGELFF. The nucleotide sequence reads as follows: TGTGCCAGCAGCATGACTAGCGGGGGGGCTGGCGGGGAGCTGTTTTTT.